This is a list of T cell receptor beta chains from one sample in a study of shared clonotypes between healthy human individuals. Assay used: immunoSEQ multiplex PCR; TCRdb lists only in-frame clones, some missing. Of roughly 550,000 clones listed, about 95% were seen once; the top ten hold roughly 0.1%. Sequencing was done on a sample of naive CD8+ T cells sorted from blood. Receptor source: a woman aged 25 to 39 in good health. CDR3s include the opening cysteine and the closing phenylalanine or tryptophan. The D gene is left open where the match is weak. The listing skips clone size in some rows; elsewhere it reads once, few, many or a size class.

D gene | J gene | clone size | V gene | CDR3 protein | CDR3 DNA
TRBD2 | TRBJ2-3 | - | TRBV28 | CASSRTSASFTDTQYF | TGTGCCAGCAGTCGCACTAGCGCCTCCTTCACAGATACGCAGTATTTT
- | TRBJ2-2 | - | TRBV5-1 | CASSVTQTNTGELFF | TGCGCCAGCAGCGTGACTCAAACGAACACCGGGGAGCTGTTTTTT
- | TRBJ2-7 | - | TRBV27 | CASSLGAGAASYEQYF | TGTGCCAGCAGTTTGGGGGCCGGGGCAGCCTCCTACGAGCAGTACTTC
- | TRBJ1-5 | once | TRBV5-6 | CASSLGERLEPQHF | TGTGCCAGCAGCTTGGGGGAGCGCTTGGAGCCCCAGCATTTT
- | TRBJ1-1 | - | TRBV2 | CASSDDGQAFF | TGTGCCAGCAGTGATGACGGACAAGCTTTCTTT
- | TRBJ1-5 | - | TRBV19 | CASSSQYSNQPQHF | TGTGCCAGTAGTTCGCAGTATAGCAATCAGCCCCAGCATTTT
TRBD1 | TRBJ2-1 | - | TRBV2 | CASNRGTDNEQFF | TGTGCCAGCAACAGGGGGACCGACAATGAGCAGTTCTTC
- | TRBJ1-1 | - | TRBV5-6 | CASSTGLMNTEAFF | TGTGCCAGCAGTACGGGACTCATGAACACTGAAGCTTTCTTT
- | TRBJ2-2 | - | TRBV27 | CASSLGGYTGELFF | TGTGCCAGCAGTTTAGGAGGATACACCGGGGAGCTGTTTTTT
- | TRBJ1-5 | - | TRBV27 | CASSRSTDYQPQHF | TGTGCCAGCAGTCGATCGACAGACTATCAGCCCCAGCATTTT
- | TRBJ1-6 | - | TRBV4-1 | CASSPTPAGATYNSPLHF | TGCGCCAGCAGCCCCACTCCGGCAGGGGCAACCTATAATTCACCCCTCCACTTT
- | TRBJ2-5 | - | TRBV7-8 | CASSRVQETQYF | TGTGCCAGCAGTCGGGTGCAAGAGACCCAGTACTTC
- | TRBJ1-5 | - | TRBV19 | CASSIRTASPSNQPQHF | TGTGCCAGTAGTATAAGGACAGCGAGTCCTAGCAATCAGCCCCAGCATTTT
TRBD2 | TRBJ2-7 | - | TRBV7-2 | CASSLREQLAGVDEQYF | TGTGCCAGCAGTTTGCGTGAACAACTAGCGGGAGTGGACGAGCAGTACTTC
- | TRBJ2-7 | - | TRBV6-1 | CASSERSRFYEQYF | TGTGCCAGCAGTGAACGTAGCCGGTTCTACGAGCAGTACTTC
TRBD1 | TRBJ2-7 | - | TRBV9 | CASSVGGTGSYEQYF | TGTGCCAGCAGCGTAGGCGGGACAGGCTCCTACGAGCAGTACTTC
TRBD2 | TRBJ2-7 | - | TRBV18 | CASSPGGRVTYEQYF | TGTGCCAGCTCACCGGGCGGGAGGGTGACCTACGAGCAGTACTTC
- | TRBJ2-1 | - | TRBV20-1 | CSASWGSGQFF | TGCAGTGCTAGTTGGGGGTCCGGGCAGTTCTTC
TRBD2 | TRBJ2-1 | - | TRBV11-2 | CASSLGLAGASSYNEQFF | TGTGCCAGCAGCTTAGGACTAGCGGGGGCGAGCTCCTACAATGAGCAGTTCTTC
TRBD2 | TRBJ2-1 | - | TRBV27 | CASSLLAGGSLRSYNEQFF | TGTGCCAGCAGTTTACTAGCGGGAGGGTCTCTGAGGTCCTACAATGAGCAGTTCTTC
TRBD1 | TRBJ2-1 | - | TRBV4-1 | CASSLTTGDNEQFF | TGCGCCAGCAGCTTAACGACAGGGGACAATGAGCAGTTCTTC
- | TRBJ2-7 | - | TRBV2 | CASSEGAAVTYEQYF | TGTGCCAGCAGTGAAGGGGCCGCCGTTACCTACGAGCAGTACTTC
TRBD1 | TRBJ1-2 | - | TRBV5-6 | CASSLTGARGYTF | TGTGCCAGCAGCTTAACAGGGGCCCGTGGCTACACCTTC
- | TRBJ2-1 | once | TRBV19 | CASSIGAGSLNEQFF | TGTGCCAGTAGTATAGGGGCAGGGAGTCTGAATGAGCAGTTCTTC
TRBD1 | TRBJ1-2 | - | TRBV14 | CASSQDHRGGYTF | TGTGCCAGCAGCCAAGATCACAGGGGCGGCTACACCTTC
- | TRBJ1-5 | - | TRBV28 | CASTLFRTEFNQPQHF | TGTGCCAGCACTCTTTTCAGGACGGAGTTTAATCAGCCCCAGCATTTT
TRBD1 | TRBJ2-4 | - | TRBV27 | CASSDRGAKNIQYF | TGTGCCAGCAGTGACAGGGGAGCCAAAAACATTCAGTACTTC
- | TRBJ2-1 | once | TRBV27 | CASSLMRVAVYNEQFF | TGTGCCAGCAGTTTGATGAGGGTAGCGGTCTACAATGAGCAGTTCTTC
TRBD1 | TRBJ1-2 | - | TRBV5-1 | CASSPGQGDGYTF | TGCGCCAGCAGCCCCGGACAGGGGGATGGCTACACCTTC
TRBD2 | TRBJ2-1 | once | TRBV7-3 | CASSPGLAGYNEQFF | TGTGCCAGCAGCCCGGGACTAGCGGGTTACAATGAGCAGTTCTTC
- | TRBJ2-3 | - | TRBV19 | CASSIVDRDTQYF | TGTGCCAGTAGTATAGTGGACAGAGATACGCAGTATTTT
- | TRBJ2-5 | - | TRBV10-3 | CAISARGRGEQTQYF | TGTGCCATCAGTGCCCGTGGGAGAGGGGAGCAGACCCAGTACTTC
- | TRBJ2-7 | once | TRBV9 | CASSTGSEQYF | TGTGCCAGCAGTACAGGGTCCGAGCAGTACTTC
TRBD2 | TRBJ2-1 | once | TRBV5-6 | CASSLGGSLYNEQFF | TGTGCCAGCAGCTTGGGCGGGAGCCTCTACAATGAGCAGTTCTTC
- | TRBJ1-1 | - | TRBV28 | CASSFRTEENTEAFF | TGTGCCAGCAGTTTTAGGACAGAAGAAAACACTGAAGCTTTCTTT
TRBD2 | TRBJ2-3 | once | TRBV6-6 | CASSYTSGYTDTQYF | TGTGCCAGCAGTTACACTAGCGGCTACACAGATACGCAGTATTTT
TRBD2 | TRBJ2-3 | - | TRBV11-2 | CASSDPGLAGYSTDTQYF | TGTGCCAGCAGCGATCCGGGACTAGCGGGATATAGCACAGATACGCAGTATTTT
TRBD1 | TRBJ2-5 | - | TRBV11-2 | CASSYSPGQHSQETQYF | TGTGCCAGCAGTTATTCTCCGGGACAGCACAGTCAAGAGACCCAGTACTTC
TRBD2 | TRBJ2-5 | once | TRBV2 | CASFGFRREGGQETQYF | TGTGCCAGCTTCGGCTTCCGGCGGGAGGGGGGCCAAGAGACCCAGTACTTC
TRBD1 | TRBJ2-3 | - | TRBV27 | CASSWTGFSTDTQYF | TGTGCCAGCAGTTGGACAGGGTTTAGCACAGATACGCAGTATTTT
TRBD2 | TRBJ2-2 | - | TRBV29-1 | CSVEVAGGGTGELFF | TGCAGCGTTGAAGTTGCGGGAGGTGGGACCGGGGAGCTGTTTTTT
TRBD1 | TRBJ1-1 | - | TRBV2 | CASSARLDRAVMNTEAFF | TGTGCCAGCAGTGCACGATTAGACAGGGCGGTAATGAACACTGAAGCTTTCTTT
- | TRBJ1-5 | - | TRBV7-9 | CASSLGGPNQPQHF | TGTGCCAGCAGCTTAGGAGGGCCCAATCAGCCCCAGCATTTT
- | TRBJ2-7 | - | TRBV19 | CASSTWDTFSYEQYF | TGTGCCAGTAGTACCTGGGACACTTTCTCCTACGAGCAGTACTTC
- | TRBJ2-1 | - | TRBV7-9 | CASSFQYNEQFF | TGTGCCAGCAGTTTCCAGTACAATGAGCAGTTCTTC
TRBD1 | TRBJ2-7 | - | TRBV10-3 | CAIRQGANYEQYF | TGTGCCATCCGACAGGGGGCAAACTACGAGCAGTACTTC
TRBD2 | TRBJ2-2 | - | TRBV29-1 | CSVPGGRNTGELFF | TGCAGCGTCCCAGGCGGGAGGAACACCGGGGAGCTGTTTTTT
- | TRBJ2-7 | - | TRBV28 | CASSGDAHEQYF | TGTGCCAGCAGTGGGGACGCCCACGAGCAGTACTTC
- | TRBJ2-7 | - | TRBV25-1 | CASSGQGTYEQYF | TGTGCCAGCAGTGGCCAGGGGACCTACGAGCAGTACTTC
- | TRBJ1-2 | - | TRBV5-6 | CASSLVGTFSGYTF | TGTGCCAGCAGCTTGGTGGGGACGTTCAGTGGCTACACCTTC